This T cell receptor beta chain came from a study of blood T cell repertoires in COVID-19. Study overall: PBMCs, B-cell-depleted T cells, or T cells were the source of the cDNA or gDNA that made up the material.

Cohorts were assigned according to the clinical history that participants reported. No more than 2 weeks before study entry, exposed participants had met a case of COVID-19. The CDR3 spans 15 residues. V was pared by 0 bases and J by 3 bases, with 4 bases of the junction left unmatched. Germline CDR1 SGHRS, CDR2 YFSETQ. In the original processing: Estimation of nucleated cell counts was performed using reference gene primer amplification. Repertoires were generated with immunoSEQ multiplex PCR, while TCRdb's copy carries only in-frame clones and drops some. The DNA gave D and trimming, while V, J and clone size come from that table. Of some 270,000 clones detected, about 87% appear once; the ten largest clones hold around 3.1%.

The sequence came from a woman aged 40 to 50 who had been exposed to COVID-19. The sequenced sample was PBMCs or T cells enriched from blood (not recorded which). The V gene is TRBV5-1, the J gene TRBJ1-1; 8 bases match TRBD1. The CDR3 DNA reads as TGCGCCAGCAGCTTGGGGACAGGGTTTGACACTGAAGCTTTCTTT. This encodes CASSLGTGFDTEAFF.